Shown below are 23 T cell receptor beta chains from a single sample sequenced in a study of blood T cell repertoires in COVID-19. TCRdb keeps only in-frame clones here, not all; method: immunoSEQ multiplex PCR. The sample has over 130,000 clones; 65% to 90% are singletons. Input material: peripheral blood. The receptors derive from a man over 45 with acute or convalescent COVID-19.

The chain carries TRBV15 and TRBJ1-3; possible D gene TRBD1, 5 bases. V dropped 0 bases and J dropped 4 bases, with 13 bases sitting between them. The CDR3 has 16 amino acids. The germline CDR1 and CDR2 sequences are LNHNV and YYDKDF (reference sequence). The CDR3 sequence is CATSRDPGPSGNTIYF. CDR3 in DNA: TGTGCCACCAGCAGAGATCCAGGGCCATCAGGAAACACCATATATTTT. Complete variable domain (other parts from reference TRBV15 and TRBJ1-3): DAMVIQNPRYQVTQFGKPVTLSCSQTLNHNVMYWYQQKSSQAPKLLFHYYDKDFNNEADTPDNFQSRRPNTSFCFLDIRSPGLGDTAMYLCATSRDPGPSGNTIYFGEGSWLTVV.

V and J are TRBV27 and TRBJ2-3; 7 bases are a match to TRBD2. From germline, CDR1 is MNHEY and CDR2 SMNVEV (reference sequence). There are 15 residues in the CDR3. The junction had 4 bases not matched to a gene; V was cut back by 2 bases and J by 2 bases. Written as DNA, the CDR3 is TGTGCCAGCAGTTTACTAGCGGCCTCCACAGATACGCAGTATTTT. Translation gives CASSLLAASTDTQYF.

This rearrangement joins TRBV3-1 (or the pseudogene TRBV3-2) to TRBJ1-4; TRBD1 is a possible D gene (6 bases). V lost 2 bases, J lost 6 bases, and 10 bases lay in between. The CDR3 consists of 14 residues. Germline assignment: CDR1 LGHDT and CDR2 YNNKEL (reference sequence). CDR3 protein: CASSQPGVYEKLFF. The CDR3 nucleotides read TGTGCCAGCAGCCAACCAGGGGTTTATGAAAAACTGTTTTTT.

CDR3 region: CASRGGLAGRNEQFF. As DNA, the CDR3 is TGTGCCAGTAGAGGTGGACTAGCGGGACGCAATGAGCAGTTCTTC. The J gene is TRBJ2-1, the V gene TRBV19; 12 positions agree with TRBD2. CDR1 is LNHDA and CDR2 is SQIVND in the germline V gene (reference sequence). J was trimmed by 6 bases and V by 6 bases; bases with no gene match: 6. This CDR3 is built from 15 residues.

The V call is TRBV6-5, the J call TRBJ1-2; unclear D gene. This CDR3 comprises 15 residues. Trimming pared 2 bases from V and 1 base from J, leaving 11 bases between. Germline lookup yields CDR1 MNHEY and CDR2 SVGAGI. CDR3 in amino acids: CASSYNRRGNYGYTF. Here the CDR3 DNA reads TGTGCCAGCAGTTACAACCGCCGAGGTAACTATGGCTACACCTTC.

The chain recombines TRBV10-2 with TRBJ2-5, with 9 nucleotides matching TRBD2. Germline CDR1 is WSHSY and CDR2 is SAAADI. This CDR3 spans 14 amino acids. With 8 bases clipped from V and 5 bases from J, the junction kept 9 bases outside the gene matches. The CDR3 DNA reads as TGCGCCAGCCGGGTACCTAGCGGGGACGAGACCCAGTACTTC. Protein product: CASRVPSGDETQYF.

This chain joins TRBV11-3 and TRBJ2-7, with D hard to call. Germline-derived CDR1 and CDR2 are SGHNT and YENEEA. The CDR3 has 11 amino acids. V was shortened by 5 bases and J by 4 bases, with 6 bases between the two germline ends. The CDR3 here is CASSRRYEQYF. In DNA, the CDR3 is TGTGCCAGCAGCCGTCGTTACGAGCAGTACTTC.

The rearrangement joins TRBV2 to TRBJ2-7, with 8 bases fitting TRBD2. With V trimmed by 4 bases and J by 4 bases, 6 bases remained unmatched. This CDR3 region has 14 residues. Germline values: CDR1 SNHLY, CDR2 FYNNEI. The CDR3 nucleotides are TGTGCCAGCAGTGTGGTAGCGGGAAGGTACGAGCAGTACTTC. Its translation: CASSVVAGRYEQYF.

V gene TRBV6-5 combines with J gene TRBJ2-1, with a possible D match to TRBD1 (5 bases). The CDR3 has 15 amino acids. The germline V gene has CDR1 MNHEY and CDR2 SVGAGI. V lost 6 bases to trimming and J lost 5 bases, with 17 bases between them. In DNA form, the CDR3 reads TGTGCCAGCAGCCCGGGTTTTGGGGCGGACAATGAGCAGTTCTTC. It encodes CASSPGFGADNEQFF.

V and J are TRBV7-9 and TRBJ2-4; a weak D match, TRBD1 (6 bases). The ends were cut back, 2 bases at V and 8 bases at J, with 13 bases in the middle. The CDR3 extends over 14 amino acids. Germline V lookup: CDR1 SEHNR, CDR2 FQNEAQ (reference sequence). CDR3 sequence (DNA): TGTGCCAGCAGCTTACTTCAGGGGCTTGACATTCAGTACTTC. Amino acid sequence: CASSLLQGLDIQYF. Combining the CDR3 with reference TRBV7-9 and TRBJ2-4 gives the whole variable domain DTGVSQNPRHKITKRGQNVTFRCDPISEHNRLYWYRQTLGQGPEFLTYFQNEAQLEKSRLLSDRFSAERPKGSFSTLEIQRTEQGDSAMYLCASSLLQGLDIQYFGAGTRLSVL.

The CDR3 nucleotides are TGTGCCAGTAGTATAGCCGGGACAGATGCCTACGAGCAGTACTTC. Encoded protein: CASSIAGTDAYEQYF. The chain has TRBV19 and TRBJ2-7, with 7 bases aligning to TRBD1. The CDR3 extends over 15 amino acids. Germline V gene data show CDR1 as LNHDA and CDR2 as SQIVND (reference sequence). The V gene end was trimmed by 1 base and the J gene end by 2 bases; junction bases not matched to a gene: 5.

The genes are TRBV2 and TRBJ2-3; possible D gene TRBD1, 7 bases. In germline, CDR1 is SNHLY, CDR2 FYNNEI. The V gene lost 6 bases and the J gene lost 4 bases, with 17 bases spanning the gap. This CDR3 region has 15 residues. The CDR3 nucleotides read TGTGCCAGCAGCCGGACTCGCGGGACAGCAGATACGCAGTATTTT. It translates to CASSRTRGTADTQYF.

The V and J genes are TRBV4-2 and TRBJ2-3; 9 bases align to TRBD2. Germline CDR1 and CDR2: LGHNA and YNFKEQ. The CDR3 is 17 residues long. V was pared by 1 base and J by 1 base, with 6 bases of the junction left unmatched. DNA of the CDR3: TGTGCCAGCAGCCAAGTTTCTGCGGGGGGGGGCACAGATACGCAGTATTTT. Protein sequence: CASSQVSAGGGTDTQYF.

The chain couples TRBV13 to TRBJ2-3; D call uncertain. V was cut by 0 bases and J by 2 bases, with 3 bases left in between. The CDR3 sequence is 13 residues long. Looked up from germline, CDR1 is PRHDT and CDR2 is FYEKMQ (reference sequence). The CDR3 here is CASSLGNTDTQYF. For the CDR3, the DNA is TGTGCCAGCAGCTTAGGCAACACAGATACGCAGTATTTT.

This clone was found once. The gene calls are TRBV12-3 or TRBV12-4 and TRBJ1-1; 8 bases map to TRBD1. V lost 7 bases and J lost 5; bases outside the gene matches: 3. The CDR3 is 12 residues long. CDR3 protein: CASTQGGTEAFF. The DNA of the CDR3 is TGTGCCAGCACACAGGGGGGGACTGAAGCTTTCTTT.

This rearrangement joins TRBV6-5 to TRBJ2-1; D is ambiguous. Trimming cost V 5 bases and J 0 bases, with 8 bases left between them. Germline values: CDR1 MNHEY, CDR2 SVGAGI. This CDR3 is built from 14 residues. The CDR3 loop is CASSPVYSYNEQFF. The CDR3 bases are TGTGCCAGCAGTCCGGTCTACTCCTACAATGAGCAGTTCTTC.

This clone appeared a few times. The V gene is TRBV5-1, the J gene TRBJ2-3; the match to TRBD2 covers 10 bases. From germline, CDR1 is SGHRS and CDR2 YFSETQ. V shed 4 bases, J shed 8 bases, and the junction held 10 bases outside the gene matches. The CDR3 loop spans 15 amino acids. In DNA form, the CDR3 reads TGCGCCAGCAGCGTAGCTAGCGGGGGCCAGGTTACGCAGTATTTT. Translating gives CASSVASGGQVTQYF.

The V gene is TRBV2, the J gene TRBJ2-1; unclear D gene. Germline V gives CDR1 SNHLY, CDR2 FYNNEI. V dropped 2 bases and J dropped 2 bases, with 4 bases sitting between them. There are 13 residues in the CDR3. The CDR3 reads CASSENTYNEQFF. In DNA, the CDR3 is TGTGCCAGCAGTGAAAATACCTACAATGAGCAGTTCTTC.

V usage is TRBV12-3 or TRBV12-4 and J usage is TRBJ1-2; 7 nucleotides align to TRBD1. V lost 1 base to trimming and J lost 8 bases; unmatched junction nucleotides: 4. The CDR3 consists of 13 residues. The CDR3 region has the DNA TGTGCCAGCAGTTTAGGAGGGGGCGGAGGCTACACCTTC. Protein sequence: CASSLGGGGGYTF.

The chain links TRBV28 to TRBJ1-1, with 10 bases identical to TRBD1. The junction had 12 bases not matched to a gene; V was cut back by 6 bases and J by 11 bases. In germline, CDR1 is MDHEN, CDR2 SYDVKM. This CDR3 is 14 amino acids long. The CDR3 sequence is CASRSRQGAIRAFF. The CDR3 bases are TGTGCCAGCAGATCCCGACAGGGGGCTATAAGGGCTTTCTTT.

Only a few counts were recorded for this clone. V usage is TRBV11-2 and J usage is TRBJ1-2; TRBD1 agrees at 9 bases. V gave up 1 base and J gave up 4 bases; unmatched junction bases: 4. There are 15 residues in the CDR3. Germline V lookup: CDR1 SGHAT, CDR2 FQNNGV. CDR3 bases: TGTGCCAGCAGCTTAGGAGGACAGGGGTTCTATGGCTACACCTTC. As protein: CASSLGGQGFYGYTF. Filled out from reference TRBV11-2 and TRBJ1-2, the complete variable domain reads EAGVAQSPRYKIIEKRQSVAFWCNPISGHATLYWYQQILGQGPKLLIQFQNNGVVDDSQLPKDRFSAERLKGVDSTLKIQPAKLEDSAVYLCASSLGGQGFYGYTFGSGTRLTVV.

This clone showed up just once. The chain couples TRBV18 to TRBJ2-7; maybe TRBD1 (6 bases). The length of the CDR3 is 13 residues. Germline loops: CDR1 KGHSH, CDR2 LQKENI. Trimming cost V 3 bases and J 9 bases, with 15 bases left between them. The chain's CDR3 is CASSPDSLVGQYF. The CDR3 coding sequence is TGTGCCAGCTCACCGGACAGTTTGGTAGGGCAGTACTTC.

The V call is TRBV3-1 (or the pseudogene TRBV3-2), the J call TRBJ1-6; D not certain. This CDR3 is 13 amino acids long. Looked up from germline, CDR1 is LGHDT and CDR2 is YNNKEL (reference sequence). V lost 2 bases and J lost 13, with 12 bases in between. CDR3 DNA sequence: TGTGCCAGCAGCCAAACAGATCTGGCCCCCCTCCACTTT. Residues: CASSQTDLAPLHF.